Each of the 2 T cell receptor beta chains below was sequenced from the same sample in a study of early T cells in non-severe SARS-CoV-2 infection. TCRdb processed the 5' RACE reads anew with MiXCR; each CDR3 protein has one entry. The table shows some 30,000 distinct CDR3 sequences, with 9% to 9.5% occurring only once. Sequenced sample: whole blood. All receptors come from an adult who was a healthcare worker with PCR-confirmed SARS-CoV-2 infection or an uninfected control (not recorded which).

The chain recombines TRBV24-1 with TRBJ2-2; a weak D match, TRBD1 (6 bases). The V end lost 7 bases, the J end lost 3 bases, and 11 bases lay between the germline ends. The germline CDR1 and CDR2 sequences are KGHDR and SFDVKD. There are 14 residues in the CDR3. CDR3 sequence reads: CATSGTRDTGELFF. The DNA for the CDR3 is TGTGCCACCAGCGGGACAAGGGACACCGGGGAGCTGTTTTTT.

This clonotype was recorded many times. The chain couples TRBV18 to TRBJ2-2; no reliable D call. CDR3 size: 14 residues. Germline V gene data show CDR1 as KGHSH and CDR2 as LQKENI. Between the trimmed V and J ends, which lost 4 bases and 0 bases, there was a span of 6 bases. In DNA form, the CDR3 reads TGTGCCAGCTCACGTCAGGCGAACACCGGGGAGCTGTTTTTT. Its translation is CASSRQANTGELFF.